One T cell receptor beta chain is described in this entry. This sample is drawn from a study of blood T cell repertoires in COVID-19. Across the study: PBMCs, B-cell-depleted T cells, or T cells provided the cDNA or gDNA that made up the material.

Using immunoSEQ multiplex PCR, the repertoire was profiled, and TCRdb retains in-frame clones only, with some absent. The sample records approximately 150,000 clones, around 90% being singletons. The germline V gene encodes CDR1 LNHDA and CDR2 SQIVND (reference sequence). CDR3 length: 17 amino acids. Trimming left V 5 bases short and J 2 bases short, with 18 bases between. The chain employs TRBV19 and TRBJ2-2; D is unclear. The TCR comes from a human donor in a cohort sampled during active COVID-19. The sequencing input was peripheral blood. The CDR3 loop reads CASSVQLFMENTGELFF. The CDR3 coding sequence is TGTGCCAGTAGTGTCCAACTATTTATGGAAAACACCGGGGAGCTGTTTTTT. The whole variable domain, remainder taken from reference TRBV19 and TRBJ2-2, is DGGITQSPKYLFRKEGQNVTLSCEQNLNHDAMYWYRQDPGQGLRLIYYSQIVNDFQKGDIAEGYSVSREKKESFPLTVTSAQKNPTAFYLCASSVQLFMENTGELFFGEGSRLTVL.